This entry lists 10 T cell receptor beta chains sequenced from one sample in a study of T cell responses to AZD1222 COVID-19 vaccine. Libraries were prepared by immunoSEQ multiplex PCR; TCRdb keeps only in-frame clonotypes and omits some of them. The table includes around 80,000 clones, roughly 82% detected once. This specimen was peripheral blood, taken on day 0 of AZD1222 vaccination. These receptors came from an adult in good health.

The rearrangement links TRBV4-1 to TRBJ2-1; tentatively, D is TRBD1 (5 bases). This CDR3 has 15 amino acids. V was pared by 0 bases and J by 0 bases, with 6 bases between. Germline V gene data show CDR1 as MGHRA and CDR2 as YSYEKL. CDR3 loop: CASSQEDISYNEQFF. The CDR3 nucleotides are TGCGCCAGCAGCCAAGAGGACATCTCCTACAATGAGCAGTTCTTC.

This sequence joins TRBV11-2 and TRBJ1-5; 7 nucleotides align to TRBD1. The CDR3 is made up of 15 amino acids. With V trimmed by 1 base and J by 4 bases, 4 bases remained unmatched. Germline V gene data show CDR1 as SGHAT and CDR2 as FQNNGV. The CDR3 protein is CASSLGTGRNQPQHF. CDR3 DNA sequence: TGTGCCAGCAGCTTAGGGACAGGTCGGAATCAGCCCCAGCATTTT.

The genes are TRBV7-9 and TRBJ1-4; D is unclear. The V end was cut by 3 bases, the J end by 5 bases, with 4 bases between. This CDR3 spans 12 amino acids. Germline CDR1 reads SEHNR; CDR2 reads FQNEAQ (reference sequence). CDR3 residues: CASSFGNEKLFF. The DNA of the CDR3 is TGTGCCAGCAGCTTCGGGAATGAAAAACTGTTTTTT.

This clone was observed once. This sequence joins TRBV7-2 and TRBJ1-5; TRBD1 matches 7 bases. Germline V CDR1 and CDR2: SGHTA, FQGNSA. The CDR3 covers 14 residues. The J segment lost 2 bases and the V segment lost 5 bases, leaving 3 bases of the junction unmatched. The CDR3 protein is CASSDRVGNQPQHF. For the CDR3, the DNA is TGTGCCAGCAGCGACAGGGTCGGCAATCAGCCCCAGCATTTT.

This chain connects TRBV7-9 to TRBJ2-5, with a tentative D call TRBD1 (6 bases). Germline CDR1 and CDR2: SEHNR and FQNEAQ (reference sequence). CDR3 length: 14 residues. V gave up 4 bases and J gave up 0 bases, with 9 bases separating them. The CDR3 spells CASSYGQNQETQYF. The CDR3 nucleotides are TGTGCCAGCAGCTACGGACAGAACCAAGAGACCCAGTACTTC. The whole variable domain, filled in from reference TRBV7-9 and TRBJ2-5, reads DTGVSQNPRHKITKRGQNVTFRCDPISEHNRLYWYRQTLGQGPEFLTYFQNEAQLEKSRLLSDRFSAERPKGSFSTLEIQRTEQGDSAMYLCASSYGQNQETQYFGPGTRLLVL.

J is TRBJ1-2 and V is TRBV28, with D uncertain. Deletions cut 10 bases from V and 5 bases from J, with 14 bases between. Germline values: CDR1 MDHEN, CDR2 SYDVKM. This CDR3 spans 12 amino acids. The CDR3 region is CATSESTYGYTF. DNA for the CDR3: TGTGCCACCTCCGAGAGTACTTATGGCTACACCTTC.

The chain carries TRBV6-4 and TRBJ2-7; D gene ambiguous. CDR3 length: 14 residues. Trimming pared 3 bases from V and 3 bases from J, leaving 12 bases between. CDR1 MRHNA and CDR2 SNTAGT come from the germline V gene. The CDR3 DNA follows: TGTGCCAGCAGTGAATGGCCGCTCCTCTACGAGCAGTACTTC. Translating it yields CASSEWPLLYEQYF.

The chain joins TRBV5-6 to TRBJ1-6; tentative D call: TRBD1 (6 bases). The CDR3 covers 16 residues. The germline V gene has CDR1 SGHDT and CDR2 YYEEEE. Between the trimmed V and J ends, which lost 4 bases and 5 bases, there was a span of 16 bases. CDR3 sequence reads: CASSQWGQGNNSPLHF. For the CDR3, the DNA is TGTGCCAGCAGCCAATGGGGGCAGGGGAATAATTCACCCCTCCACTTT.

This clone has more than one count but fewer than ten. The CDR3 loop reads CASSRWQNEKLFF. CDR3 sequence (DNA): TGCGCCAGCAGCCGCTGGCAGAATGAAAAACTGTTTTTT. V gene TRBV4-1 combines with J gene TRBJ1-4; no definite D call. The CDR3 length is 13 residues. Trimming shortened V by 4 bases and J by 5 bases, and 8 bases separated the two germline ends. Germline V gene sequence: CDR1 MGHRA, CDR2 YSYEKL.

The CDR3 coding sequence is TGTGCCAGCTCCCCGGACCATTACCCTGGGGGCTACACCTTC. Residues: CASSPDHYPGGYTF. The chain recombines TRBV18 with TRBJ1-2; unclear D gene. The CDR3 is 14 residues long. Germline V gene sequence: CDR1 KGHSH, CDR2 LQKENI. V was cut by 6 bases and J by 8 bases, with 19 bases left in between.